The entry that follows covers one TCR beta chain sequence. Its antigen specificity is not known. No quality values exist for individual bases; no much larger clone is one base distant. Genomic DNA was isolated using the Qiagen DNeasy kit from unsorted PBMCs as well as from negatively selected CD4+ and CD8+ fractions. TCR beta CDR3 regions were subjected to amplification by immunoSEQ multiplex PCR with primers that anneal to V and J segments. A synthetic immune receptor repertoire was used to minimize amplification bias, and any residual bias was removed computationally once sequencing was done. In the source study's methods: Custom Python scripts were used to quantify repertoire diversity as the Shannon entropy index. The unsorted, CD4+ and CD8+ repertoires were each analyzed separately, with the exception of combined analyses, where CD4+ and CD8+ sequences were merged in silico. A clone counted as expanded when the clone's frequency after treatment rose at least 2-fold relative to C1D1, and clones undetected at baseline were given a pseudocount of 0.5. Clones with 0 or 1 copy at C1D1 were classified as singleton clones, and clones with 2 or more copies were classified as non-singleton clones. Clones expanded in unsorted samples were assigned a CD4+, CD8+ or unknown annotation through matching of protein sequences in sorted samples from the same patient. Diversity changes from C1D1 to C4D1 were tested in paired samples using Wilcoxon tests. TCRdb carries this immuneACCESS record with in-frame sequences only. Its versions omit some clonotypes, under half of them owing to an unresolved V gene in the studies checked, with the rest unexplained. V and J calls and clone size are as listed in that table; D and trimming were resolved from the DNA. Recorded for this sample are just under 45,000 clones; approximately 72% of them occurred a single time. The ten largest clones take up 2.5% to 3% of the sample.

The record originates from a study of PD-1 blockade in classical Hodgkin lymphoma (dated by TCRdb to the early 2020s). Study-level background: Nivolumab dosing was 3 mg/kg intravenously every 2 weeks, continuing until either disease progression or unacceptable toxicity. To define a peripheral blood immune signature of response to PD-1 blockade in classical Hodgkin lymphoma, the study combined TCR beta sequencing with CyTOF. What the work shows at the level of the full study, not this receptor alone: Only a single clinical trial cohort was studied, and what caused the repertoire differences, possibly disease activity or prior therapy, remained undefined. CD4+ but not CD8+ TCR diversity rose significantly by C4D1 (p=0.0027 vs p=0.16), most apparent in complete responders (p=0.02). Lower diversity was seen in patients whose nivolumab began less than 1 year after ASCT, and these patients were left out of later analyses so that immune reconstitution would not confound the results. Baseline TCR diversity was reported to be lower in newly diagnosed patients than in healthy donors, and even lower in relapsed/refractory patients. Baseline diversity similar to that of newly diagnosed patients was observed in trial patients achieving complete response, whereas significantly lower diversity was observed in partial responders and progressors.

Interpreted using the paper, the time point label stands for: cycle 2 day 1 (C2D1) of nivolumab. All trial patients had relapsed after autologous stem cell transplantation, with cohorts A, B and C differing in prior brentuximab vedotin exposure. The trial cohort comprised some 60 patients with relapsed/refractory classical Hodgkin lymphoma whose best overall responses were complete response, partial response or progressive disease. Single-agent nivolumab was administered to trial patients in the multi-cohort phase II CheckMate 205 trial. An independent review committee assessed best overall response using the 2007 International Working Group response criteria. Trial PBMCs were obtained immediately prior to nivolumab initiation (C1D1) and on therapy at cycle 2 day 1 and cycle 4 day 1. After peripheral blood was drawn into 8 mL Vacutainer Cell Preparation Tubes, PBMCs were isolated by centrifugation and then cryopreserved.

Trimming costs V 6 bases and J 1 base, and their ends lie 6 bases apart. The CDR3, from cysteine to phenylalanine, totals 11 residues. Solely the CDR3 DNA is kept, with 33 bases framed from the first base. From a lookup of the germline V gene (reference sequence), CDR1 and CDR2 are DFQATT and SNEGSKA. The sequence came from a human donor with classical Hodgkin lymphoma. The sample here was peripheral blood mononuclear cells (PBMCs), taken before the second cycle of nivolumab. This sequence uses TRBV20-1 and TRBJ2-5; too little of a D gene remains to name it. CDR3 sequence: CSAYPQETQYF. At the DNA level, the sequence is TGCAGTGCCTATCCCCAAGAGACCCAGTACTTC.